This T cell receptor (beta chain) derives from a study of blood T cell repertoires in COVID-19. Looking at the study overall: Acute and convalescent COVID-19 specimens originated in the United States, Italy and Spain. In each case, the material was cDNA or gDNA derived from T cells, B-cell-depleted T cells, or PBMCs.

In its sample, this clone was seen once. In the authors' methods: For nucleated cells, counts were estimated from reference gene primer amplification. TCRdb keeps only in-frame clones here, not all; method: immunoSEQ multiplex PCR. V, J and clone size are taken as reported in that table, and D and trimming were inferred from the DNA itself. This sample has tens of thousands of clones, with more than 75% found just once. The ends lost 7 bases at V and 5 bases at J; junction bases unmatched: 14. The CDR3 covers 16 residues. The germline CDR1 and CDR2 sequences are SGHRS and YFSETQ. This sequence was found in an elderly man with active COVID-19. Sequencing was performed on peripheral blood. The V gene is TRBV5-1, the J gene TRBJ2-1; 8 nucleotides align to TRBD2. Written as DNA, the CDR3 is TGCGCCAGCTCCCCAATGACTAGCGCGTACAACAATGAGCAGTTCTTC. This translates into CASSPMTSAYNNEQFF.